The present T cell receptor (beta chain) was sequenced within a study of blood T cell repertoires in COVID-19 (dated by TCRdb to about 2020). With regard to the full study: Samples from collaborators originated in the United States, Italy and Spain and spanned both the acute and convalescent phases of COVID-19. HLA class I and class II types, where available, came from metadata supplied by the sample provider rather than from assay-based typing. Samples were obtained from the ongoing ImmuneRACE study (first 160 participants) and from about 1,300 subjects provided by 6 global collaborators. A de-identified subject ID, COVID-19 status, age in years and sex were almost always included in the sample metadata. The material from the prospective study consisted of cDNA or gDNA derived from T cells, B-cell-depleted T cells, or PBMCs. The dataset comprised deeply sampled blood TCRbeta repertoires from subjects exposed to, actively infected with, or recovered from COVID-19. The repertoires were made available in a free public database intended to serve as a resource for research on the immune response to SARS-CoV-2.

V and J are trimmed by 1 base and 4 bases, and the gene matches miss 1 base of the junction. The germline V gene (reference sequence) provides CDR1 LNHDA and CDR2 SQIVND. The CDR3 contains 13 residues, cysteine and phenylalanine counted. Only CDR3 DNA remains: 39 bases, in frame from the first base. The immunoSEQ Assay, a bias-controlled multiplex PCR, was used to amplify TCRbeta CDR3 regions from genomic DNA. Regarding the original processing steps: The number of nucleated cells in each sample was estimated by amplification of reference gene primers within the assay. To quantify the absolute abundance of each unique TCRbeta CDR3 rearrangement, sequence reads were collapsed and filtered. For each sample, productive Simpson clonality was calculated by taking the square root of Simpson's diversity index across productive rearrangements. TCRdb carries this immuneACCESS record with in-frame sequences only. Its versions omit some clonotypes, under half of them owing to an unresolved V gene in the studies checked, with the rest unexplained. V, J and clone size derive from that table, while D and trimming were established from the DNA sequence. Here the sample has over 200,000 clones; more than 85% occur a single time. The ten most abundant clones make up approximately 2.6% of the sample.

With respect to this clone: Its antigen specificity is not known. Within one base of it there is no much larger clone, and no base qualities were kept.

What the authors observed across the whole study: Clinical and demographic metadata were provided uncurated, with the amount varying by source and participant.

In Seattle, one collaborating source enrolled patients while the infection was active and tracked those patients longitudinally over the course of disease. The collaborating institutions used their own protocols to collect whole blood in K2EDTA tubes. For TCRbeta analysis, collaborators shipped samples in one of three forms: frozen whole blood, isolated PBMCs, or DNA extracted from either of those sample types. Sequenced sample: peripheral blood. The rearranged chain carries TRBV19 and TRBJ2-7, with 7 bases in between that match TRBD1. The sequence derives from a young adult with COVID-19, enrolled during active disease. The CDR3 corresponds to CASSIGDSYEQYF. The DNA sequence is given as TGTGCCAGTAGTATAGGGGACAGTTACGAGCAGTACTTC.